A single sample gave rise to the 17 T cell receptor beta chains below, sequenced in a study of T cells in Graves' hyperthyroidism and ophthalmopathy. The TCR beta CDR3 regions underwent amplification using RNA transcripts as the source. First-round RT-PCR targeting the TCR CDR3 was performed with the HTBI primer set. TCRdb processed the multiplex PCR reads anew with MiXCR; each CDR3 protein has one entry. The sample lists 500,000 to 650,000 distinct CDR3 sequences, over 35% occurring once. Sequencing was performed on peripheral blood or thyroid tissue (not recorded which). The receptors originated from an adult woman with Graves' disease, either hyperthyroidism or ophthalmopathy (not recorded which).

This clonotype was seen only a few times. The chain has TRBV15 and TRBJ1-2, with 7 bases lining up with TRBD1. Trimming took 3 bases from V and 4 from J; bases not matched to a gene: 5. This CDR3 contains 14 residues. CDR1 LNHNV and CDR2 YYDKDF come from the germline V gene (reference sequence). CDR3 in DNA: TGTGCCACCAGCAGCAGGGGGAGGGCCTATGGCTACACCTTC. Residues: CATSSRGRAYGYTF.

V usage is TRBV7-2 and J usage is TRBJ2-7; D unresolved. Germline assignment: CDR1 SGHTA and CDR2 FQGNSA. V shed 11 bases and J shed 5 bases, with 25 bases lying between them. The length of the CDR3 is 15 residues. The chain's CDR3 is CAASLGLTGQNEQYF. The CDR3 DNA reads as TGTGCCGCCAGCTTGGGTCTTACGGGTCAGAACGAGCAGTACTTC.

This clonotype has only a few counts. This rearrangement joins TRBV27 to TRBJ1-1, with D maybe TRBD1 (5 bases). The CDR3 runs 12 residues. Trimming removed 3 bases at V and 8 bases at J, with 10 bases between. CDR1 is MNHEY and CDR2 is SMNVEV in the germline V gene (reference sequence). CDR3 bases: TGTGCCAGCAGTTTCGGGGGGTCCGAAGCTTTCTTT. It specifies CASSFGGSEAFF.

The chain combines TRBV10-3 with TRBJ1-5; D ambiguous. The CDR3 runs to 15 residues. V lost 3 bases and J lost 4, with 13 bases in between. CDR1 ENHRY and CDR2 SYGVKD come from the germline V gene. CDR3 sequence (DNA): TGTGCCATCAGTGAAGAGGAGGGCAGAAATCAGCCCCAGCATTTT. Residues: CAISEEEGRNQPQHF.

V gene TRBV20-1 combines with J gene TRBJ2-5; D possibly corresponds to TRBD2 (5 bases). CDR1 is DFQATT, CDR2 SNEGSKA, per germline (reference sequence). This CDR3 spans 14 amino acids. Deletions cut 3 bases from V and 5 bases from J, with 16 bases between. CDR3 sequence (DNA): TGCAGTGCTAGCGGTGGGAGTAGTCGGGAGACCCAGTACTTC. Protein: CSASGGSSRETQYF.

In its sample, this clonotype was seen many times. The V and J genes are TRBV9 and TRBJ1-1, with D tentatively TRBD1 (5 bases). The CDR3 has 15 residues. Trimming shortened V by 0 bases and J by 5 bases, and 14 bases separated the two germline ends. The germline gives CDR1 SGDLS, CDR2 YYNGEE. The CDR3 nucleotides read TGTGCCAGCAGCGTAGGTACAGGCCGAGAGACTGAAGCTTTCTTT. It yields the protein CASSVGTGRETEAFF.

This clonotype was seen at least ten times. CDR3 amino acids: CASRAGTDYNEQFF. CDR3 nucleotides: TGTGCCAGCAGGGCCGGGACAGACTACAATGAGCAGTTCTTC. The rearrangement joins TRBV6-1 to TRBJ2-1; 7 bases map to TRBD1. With V trimmed by 6 bases and J by 3 bases, 5 bases remained unmatched. CDR1 and CDR2 from the germline V gene are MNHNS and SASEGT. There are 14 residues in the CDR3.

In this sample, this clonotype turned up once. The chain employs TRBV5-1 and TRBJ2-5; the match to TRBD2 covers 14 bases. In germline, CDR1 is SGHRS, CDR2 YFSETQ. Trimming at V came to 0 bases and at J to 3 bases, leaving 4 bases not matched to a gene. CDR3 length equals 17 residues. The CDR3 DNA is TGCGCCAGCAGCTTGGGGACTAGCGGGAGGACCGAAGAGACCCAGTACTTC. It specifies CASSLGTSGRTEETQYF.

This clonotype was recorded once. The chain combines TRBV9 with TRBJ1-5; 9 bases align to TRBD1. Germline-derived CDR1 and CDR2 are SGDLS and YYNGEE. Trimming at V came to 4 bases and at J to 5 bases, leaving 7 bases not matched to a gene. The CDR3 loop spans 15 amino acids. In DNA, the CDR3 is TGTGCCAGCAGCACATCCCGGGACAGGGATCAGCCCCAGCATTTT. Protein sequence: CASSTSRDRDQPQHF.

CDR3 bases: TGTGCCAGCAGTTCCCGGGACAACGAAGAGACCCAGTACTTC. Translating it yields CASSSRDNEETQYF. The J gene is TRBJ2-5, the V gene TRBV28, with a weak D call TRBD1 (6 bases). The germline V and J ends were trimmed by 4 bases and 3 bases, with 12 bases remaining between them. From germline, CDR1 is MDHEN and CDR2 SYDVKM. The CDR3 runs to 14 residues.

J is TRBJ2-2 and V is TRBV7-9, with a tentative D call TRBD2 (6 bases). This CDR3 is 15 amino acids long. CDR1 and CDR2 from the germline V gene are SEHNR and FQNEAQ (reference sequence). V gave up 5 bases and J gave up 4 bases, with 14 bases separating them. This CDR3 is CASSPNQRVTGELFF. The DNA for the CDR3 is TGTGCCAGCAGCCCAAATCAGCGGGTCACCGGGGAGCTGTTTTTT.

Only a few counts were recorded for this clonotype. The rearrangement uses TRBV29-1 and TRBJ2-2, with 7 bases matching TRBD2. With 4 bases clipped from V and 6 bases from J, the junction kept 2 bases outside the gene matches. The CDR3 runs to 12 residues. Looked up from germline, CDR1 is SQVTM and CDR2 is ANQGSEA. The CDR3 coding sequence is TGCAGCGTTGGGGGGAGGGCCGGGGAGCTGTTTTTT. Translated: CSVGGRAGELFF.

J is TRBJ2-5 and V is TRBV20-1, with TRBD2 matching 8 bases. V dropped 3 bases and J dropped 2; count of bases not matched to a gene: 5. Germline lookup yields CDR1 DFQATT and CDR2 SNEGSKA (reference sequence). CDR3 length equals 14 residues. CDR3 nucleotide sequence: TGCAGTGCTAGTCAGGGACTAGGGCAAGAGACCCAGTACTTC. Its translation: CSASQGLGQETQYF.

This clonotype showed up many times. This sequence joins TRBV2 and TRBJ1-4; the D gene is possibly TRBD1 (6 bases). CDR1 and CDR2 (germline): SNHLY, FYNNEI. This CDR3 region has 12 residues. The ends were cut back, 6 bases at V and 10 bases at J, with 12 bases in the middle. CDR3 sequence reads: CASRPMTGKLFF. CDR3 DNA: TGTGCCAGCAGGCCTATGACAGGAAAACTGTTTTTT.

This clonotype has only a few counts. A much larger clonotype is one base distant, so this may be a read error. Here the CDR3 reads CASSLGQGFYEQCF. CDR3 DNA sequence: TGTGCCAGCAGCTTAGGACAGGGGTTCTACGAGCAGTGCTTC. The genes are TRBV7-4 and TRBJ2-7; 8 positions agree with TRBD1. Germline assignment: CDR1 SGHVT and CDR2 SQSDAQ. The CDR3 has 14 residues.

As concerns this clonotype: Just one base apart from a much larger clone, this may be a read error. The chain links TRBV10-3 to TRBJ2-1; D gene unclear. V dropped 5 bases and J dropped 10 bases, with 9 bases sitting between them. In germline, CDR1 is ENHRY, CDR2 SYGVKD. CDR3 length equals 11 residues. CDR3 residues: CAISSLLEQFF. The CDR3 region has the DNA TGTGCCATCAGTTCCCTGTTAGAGCAGTTCTTC.

This clonotype was counted between two and nine times. A much more abundant neighbour one base away suggests this may be a read error. The V and J genes are TRBV5-4 and TRBJ1-6; TRBD1 aligns across 12 bases. Germline CDR1 is SGHNT and CDR2 is YYREEE (reference sequence). This CDR3 is 15 amino acids long. V shed 2 bases and J 9 bases; nucleotides not matched to a gene: 3. The CDR3 protein is CASSFGTGGASPLHF. The CDR3 DNA follows: TGTGCCAGCAGCTTCGGGACAGGGGGCGCTTCACCCCTCCACTTT.